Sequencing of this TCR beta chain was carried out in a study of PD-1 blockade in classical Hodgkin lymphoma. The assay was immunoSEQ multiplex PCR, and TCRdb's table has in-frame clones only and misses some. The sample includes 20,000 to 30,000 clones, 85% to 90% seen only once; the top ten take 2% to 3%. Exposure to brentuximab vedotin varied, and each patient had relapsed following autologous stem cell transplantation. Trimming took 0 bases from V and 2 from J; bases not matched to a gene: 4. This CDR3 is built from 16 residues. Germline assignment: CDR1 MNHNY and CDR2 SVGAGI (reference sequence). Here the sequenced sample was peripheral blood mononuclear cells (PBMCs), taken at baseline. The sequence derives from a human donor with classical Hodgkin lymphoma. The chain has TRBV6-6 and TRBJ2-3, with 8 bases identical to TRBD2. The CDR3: CASSYSSGGYTDTQYF. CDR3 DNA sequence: TGTGCCAGCAGTTACTCATCGGGGGGGTACACAGATACGCAGTATTTT.